These 32 T cell receptor beta chains were sequenced from one sample in a study of T cells in localized non-small cell lung cancer. The table came from immunoSEQ multiplex PCR; TCRdb's copy has only in-frame clones and leaves some out. Among about 78,000 clones, roughly four fifths were seen once, and the ten largest hold around 2.8%. Here the sequenced sample was peripheral blood, taken before any cancer treatment. The receptors come from a man aged 40 to 69 with stage I lung adenocarcinoma.

The chain employs TRBV5-1 and TRBJ1-1, with D possibly TRBD1 on 6 matching bases. The CDR3 sequence is 15 residues long. V shed 6 bases and J shed 5 bases, with 20 bases lying between them. The germline gives CDR1 SGHRS, CDR2 YFSETQ. The CDR3: CASTIVGGRVTEAFF. The CDR3 DNA follows: TGCGCCAGCACTATAGTGGGGGGGCGAGTTACTGAAGCTTTCTTT.

The chain has TRBV5-1 and TRBJ1-2; tentatively, D is TRBD1 (6 bases). V was trimmed by 6 bases and J by 0 bases, leaving 12 bases between them. The CDR3 sequence is 14 residues long. In germline, CDR1 is SGHRS, CDR2 YFSETQ. The CDR3 region has the DNA TGCGCCAGCACCGGGGGCCCAGCTAACTATGGCTACACCTTC. It encodes CASTGGPANYGYTF.

This chain uses TRBV10-1 with TRBJ2-3; the D gene is possibly TRBD2 (5 bases). V lost 2 bases, J lost 3 bases, and 18 bases lay in between. The CDR3 has 17 residues. Looked up from germline, CDR1 is WNHNN and CDR2 is SYGVQD (reference sequence). CDR3 bases: TGCGCCAGCAGTGAGGCCCATTCGACTAAAATGACAGATACGCAGTATTTT. This translates into CASSEAHSTKMTDTQYF.

The chain uses TRBV11-1 and TRBJ2-7; no clear D gene. The CDR3 sequence is 13 residues long. CDR1 is SGHAT and CDR2 is FQDESV in the germline V gene (reference sequence). V was clipped by 0 bases and J by 4 bases, with 7 bases between them. CDR3 sequence (DNA): TGTGCCAGCAGCTTAGCGCTTGCTTACGAGCAGTACTTC. Encoded protein: CASSLALAYEQYF.

V gene TRBV28 combines with J gene TRBJ2-2, with 11 bases that match TRBD1. This CDR3 has 14 amino acids. CDR1 and CDR2 from the germline V gene are MDHEN and SYDVKM. V gave up 6 bases and J gave up 7 bases; unmatched junction bases: 4. CDR3 loop: CASRGQGEVGELFF. The CDR3 DNA sequence: TGTGCCAGCAGGGGACAGGGGGAGGTCGGGGAGCTGTTTTTT.

This sequence joins TRBV23-1 and TRBJ2-5; D call uncertain. TRBV23-1 is identified as an open reading frame with a role that is uncertain. CDR3 length: 15 amino acids. V shed 3 bases and J shed 1 base, with 12 bases lying between them. The CDR3 DNA is TGCGCCAGCAGTCACCAATCCCCAGCCCAAGAGACCCAGTACTTC. Encoded protein: CASSHQSPAQETQYF.

The genes are TRBV6-5 and TRBJ1-2, with TRBD1 matching over 7 bases. V shed 7 bases and J 6 bases; nucleotides not matched to a gene: 8. The CDR3 covers 13 residues. Germline CDR1 and CDR2: MNHEY and SVGAGI. The CDR3 spells CASTRQGHDGYTF. The CDR3 DNA reads as TGTGCCAGCACCCGACAGGGACACGATGGCTACACCTTC.

This clone was observed once. V gene TRBV5-1 combines with J gene TRBJ2-5, with D maybe TRBD1 (7 bases). The CDR3 totals 17 residues. Trimming pared 4 bases from V and 1 base from J, leaving 20 bases between. Per the germline V gene, CDR1 is SGHRS and CDR2 is YFSETQ. The DNA of the CDR3 is TGCGCCAGCAGCCTGGGGGGCGCAGGGGGTGTCCAAGAGACCCAGTACTTC. Encoded protein: CASSLGGAGGVQETQYF.

This chain links TRBV2 with TRBJ1-5; 7 positions agree with TRBD1. Trimming removed 8 bases from V and 1 base from J; junction bases left unmatched: 8. CDR1 and CDR2 from the germline V gene are SNHLY and FYNNEI. The CDR3 consists of 15 residues. CDR3 in amino acids: CASAPQGVSNQPQHF. In DNA, the CDR3 is TGTGCCAGCGCCCCCCAGGGGGTCAGCAATCAGCCCCAGCATTTT. Variable domain in full (rest from reference TRBV2 and TRBJ1-5): EPEVTQTPSHQVTQMGQEVILRCVPISNHLYFYWYRQILGQKVEFLVSFYNNEISEKSEIFDDQFSVERPDGSNFTLKIRSTKLEDSAMYFCASAPQGVSNQPQHFGDGTRLSIL.

The chain employs TRBV4-1 and TRBJ1-4; no clear D. The germline V and J ends were trimmed by 1 base and 0 bases, with 9 bases remaining between them. This CDR3 is 16 amino acids long. Germline CDR1 reads MGHRA; CDR2 reads YSYEKL. This CDR3 is CASSQGGTATNEKLFF. In DNA, the CDR3 is TGCGCCAGCAGCCAAGGGGGAACAGCAACTAATGAAAAACTGTTTTTT.

This clone has at least ten counts. The chain uses TRBV7-2 and TRBJ2-7; possibly TRBD2 for D (6 bases). Germline V gene lookup returns CDR1 SGHTA and CDR2 FQGNSA. V was clipped by 5 bases and J by 1 base, with 9 bases between them. CDR3 length: 13 amino acids. CDR3 protein: CASSPRESYEQYF. CDR3 nucleotides: TGTGCCAGCAGCCCCCGGGAGTCCTACGAGCAGTACTTC.

The gene calls are TRBV5-6 and TRBJ2-3, with 12 positions matching TRBD1. Germline values: CDR1 SGHDT, CDR2 YYEEEE. V dropped 3 bases and J dropped 3; count of bases not matched to a gene: 2. The CDR3 contains 15 residues. CDR3 DNA sequence: TGTGCCAGCAGCTGGGACAGGGGGCAAACAGATACGCAGTATTTT. Translating it yields CASSWDRGQTDTQYF.

Only one count was recorded for this clone. The chain joins TRBV28 to TRBJ1-5; D remains unclear. The germline gives CDR1 MDHEN, CDR2 SYDVKM. The CDR3 covers 15 residues. The V end was cut by 3 bases, the J end by 4 bases, with 13 bases between. Written as DNA, the CDR3 is TGTGCCAGCAGTTTGCCGGGATCGAGGAATCAGCCCCAGCATTTT. This encodes CASSLPGSRNQPQHF.

The CDR3 DNA sequence: TGCGCCAGCAGCTTAACTAGCGGGACCTACAATGAGCAGTTCTTC. This sequence encodes CASSLTSGTYNEQFF. V usage is TRBV5-1 and J usage is TRBJ2-1; 10 bases map to TRBD2. Unmatched junction bases numbered 1, after V lost 2 bases and J lost 2 bases. The CDR3 sequence is 15 residues long. CDR1 is SGHRS and CDR2 is YFSETQ in the germline V gene.

This chain uses TRBV29-1 with TRBJ1-1; D call uncertain. Looked up from germline, CDR1 is SQVTM and CDR2 is ANQGSEA. This CDR3 is 12 amino acids long. Deletions cut 4 bases from V and 1 base from J, with 7 bases between. CDR3 sequence (DNA): TGCAGCGTTGGACCGTCGAACACTGAAGCTTTCTTT. Its translation: CSVGPSNTEAFF.

This chain links TRBV29-1 with TRBJ2-2; D perhaps matches TRBD2 (6 bases). The CDR3 spans 13 residues. V lost 5 bases, J lost 3 bases, and 10 bases lay in between. Germline V gene data show CDR1 as SQVTM and CDR2 as ANQGSEA. Here the CDR3 reads CSVRLEDTGELFF. The DNA of the CDR3 is TGCAGCGTTAGACTAGAGGACACCGGGGAGCTGTTTTTT.

The chain uses TRBV28 and TRBJ1-5, with D perhaps matching TRBD1 (6 bases). Germline CDR1 is MDHEN and CDR2 is SYDVKM. The CDR3 contains 15 residues. V shed 6 bases and J shed 3 bases, with 15 bases lying between them. CDR3 amino acids: CASRAGRGNNQPQHF. CDR3 nucleotide sequence: TGTGCCAGCAGGGCGGGGAGGGGGAACAATCAGCCCCAGCATTTT. The complete variable domain, with remaining parts taken from reference TRBV28 and TRBJ1-5, reads DVKVTQSSRYLVKRTGEKVFLECVQDMDHENMFWYRQDPGLGLRLIYFSYDVKMKEKGDIPEGYSVSREKKERFSLILESASTNQTSMYLCASRAGRGNNQPQHFGDGTRLSIL.

The table lists this clone with a few counts. This chain links TRBV9 with TRBJ1-5, with D possibly matching TRBD1 (5 bases). Trimming cost V 3 bases and J 7 bases, with 14 bases left between them. The germline V gene encodes CDR1 SGDLS and CDR2 YYNGEE. This CDR3 is 14 amino acids long. CDR3 residues: CASSAGGVSQPQHF. The CDR3 bases are TGTGCCAGCAGCGCCGGGGGAGTTAGCCAGCCCCAGCATTTT.

The chain is built from TRBV14 and TRBJ1-1, with TRBD1 identical over 11 bases. The CDR3 runs to 13 residues. V shed 4 bases, J shed 6 bases, and the junction held 1 base outside the gene matches. Per the germline V gene, CDR1 is SGHDN and CDR2 is FVKESK. Written as DNA, the CDR3 is TGTGCCAGCAGCCTGGGACAGGGGGCTGAAGCTTTCTTT. Its protein product is CASSLGQGAEAFF.

V gene TRBV10-2 combines with J gene TRBJ2-5, with D unresolved. CDR3 length: 14 residues. The V gene lost 6 bases and the J gene lost 2 bases, with 13 bases spanning the gap. Germline lookup yields CDR1 WSHSY and CDR2 SAAADI. The CDR3 spells CASSDVKGQETQYF. The CDR3 DNA reads TGCGCCAGCAGCGACGTTAAGGGTCAAGAGACCCAGTACTTC.

The chain carries TRBV18 and TRBJ2-3; 7 bases match TRBD2. V trimming: 4 bases; J trimming: 1 base; junction bases outside the gene matches: 5. CDR3 length equals 15 residues. Germline CDR1 reads KGHSH; CDR2 reads LQKENI. CDR3 in DNA: TGTGCCAGCTCACTTACTAGCGCCCGCACAGATACGCAGTATTTT. Its translation: CASSLTSARTDTQYF.

V usage is TRBV28 and J usage is TRBJ1-2, with TRBD1 matching over 11 bases. Per germline, CDR1 MDHEN and CDR2 SYDVKM. V trimming: 8 bases; J trimming: 0 bases; junction bases outside the gene matches: 5. The CDR3 spans 15 residues. The CDR3 region is CASGGQGGPNYGYTF. As DNA, the CDR3 is TGTGCCAGCGGGGGACAGGGGGGTCCTAACTATGGCTACACCTTC.

The J gene is TRBJ1-5, the V gene TRBV7-8, with 11 bases fitting TRBD1. V lost 5 bases, J lost 4 bases, and 4 bases stayed unmatched. Germline loops: CDR1 SGHVS, CDR2 FQNEAQ. This CDR3 is built from 15 residues. The CDR3, as DNA: TGTGCCAGCAGCCGGACAGGGGGCTTGAATCAGCCCCAGCATTTT. This gives the protein CASSRTGGLNQPQHF.

This clone was observed once. The chain employs TRBV11-2 and TRBJ2-7, with TRBD1 as a possible D gene (6 bases). This CDR3 is built from 15 residues. Germline lookup yields CDR1 SGHAT and CDR2 FQNNGV. V dropped 3 bases and J dropped 6 bases, with 18 bases sitting between them. CDR3: CASSFLQGGAREQYF. CDR3 in DNA: TGTGCCAGCAGCTTCCTACAGGGTGGTGCGCGCGAGCAGTACTTC.

V is TRBV7-2 and J is TRBJ1-4, with D maybe TRBD1 (5 bases). Germline V gives CDR1 SGHTA, CDR2 FQGNSA. Trimming cost V 5 bases and J 8 bases, with 18 bases left between them. CDR3 length: 15 amino acids. CDR3 sequence (DNA): TGTGCCAGCAGCCCACGCCAAGTTGGGACGGAAAAACTGTTTTTT. It codes for CASSPRQVGTEKLFF.

CDR3 residues: CSASIREKLFF. The CDR3 bases are TGCAGTGCTAGTATACGCGAAAAACTGTTTTTT. The chain uses TRBV20-1 and TRBJ1-4; D unclear. Trimming stripped 3 bases from V and 8 bases from J, with 7 bases between. The length of the CDR3 is 11 residues. Germline V gene data show CDR1 as DFQATT and CDR2 as SNEGSKA (reference sequence).

A note on this clone: An end of the junction does not agree with germline; a read error may underlie this. Other DNA sequences within the sample encode an identical CDR3. V gene TRBV10-3 combines with J gene TRBJ2-5; tentative D call: TRBD1 (5 bases). The V gene's germline CDR1 is ENHRY and CDR2 SYGVKD. This CDR3 has 13 residues. The CDR3 loop reads CAISDRDQETQYF. CDR3 nucleotides: TGTGCTATCAGCGACAGAGACCAAGAGACCCAGTACTTC.

As to this clone: The junction shows a germline mismatch at one end, possibly a read error. The CDR3 nucleotides are TGTGCCAGCAGCTTAGTACGGGGGTCCGGCCAAGGGACCCAGTACTTC. It specifies CASSLVRGSGQGTQYF. V gene TRBV7-2 combines with J gene TRBJ2-5; D may be TRBD2 (6 bases). Germline CDR1 is SGHTA and CDR2 is FQGNSA. The CDR3 consists of 16 residues.

V usage is TRBV11-1 and J usage is TRBJ2-1, with 15 bases fitting TRBD2. CDR1 is SGHAT and CDR2 is FQDESV in the germline V gene (reference sequence). V gave up 5 bases and J gave up 7 bases; unmatched junction bases: 6. CDR3 size: 16 residues. CDR3: CASSQRGTSGRNEQFF. The CDR3 DNA follows: TGTGCCAGCAGCCAGAGGGGGACTAGCGGGAGGAATGAGCAGTTCTTC. The whole variable domain, remainder taken from reference TRBV11-1 and TRBJ2-1, is EAEVAQSPRYKITEKSQAVAFWCDPISGHATLYWYRQILGQGPELLVQFQDESVVDDSQLPKDRFSAERLKGVDSTLKIQPAELGDSAMYLCASSQRGTSGRNEQFFGPGTRLTVL.

V is TRBV5-1 and J is TRBJ2-2, with D uncertain. From germline, CDR1 is SGHRS and CDR2 YFSETQ. V was trimmed by 4 bases and J by 8 bases, leaving 9 bases between them. This CDR3 region has 12 residues. The chain's CDR3 is CASSLSGGELFF. In nucleotides, the CDR3 is TGCGCCAGCAGCCTATCCGGTGGGGAGCTGTTTTTT.

The chain uses TRBV27 and TRBJ1-6; D is perhaps TRBD1 (5 bases). The germline V gene encodes CDR1 MNHEY and CDR2 SMNVEV (reference sequence). This CDR3 is 18 amino acids long. The ends were cut back, 7 bases at V and 5 bases at J, with 24 bases in the middle. CDR3 nucleotides: TGTGCCAGCACCCGTTCAGGGTTCCCTAGCTCTGATAATTCACCCCTCCACTTT. Translation gives CASTRSGFPSSDNSPLHF.

About this clone itself: At one of its ends the junction is not consistent with the germline gene, which may arise from a read error. The chain recombines TRBV5-1 with TRBJ2-4, with 13 bases aligning to TRBD2. The CDR3 has 19 residues. Germline-derived CDR1 and CDR2 are SGHRS and YFSETQ. Here the CDR3 DNA reads TGCGCCAGCAGTTTGGGGACTAGCGGGACTGCCCTAGCCAAAAACATTCAGTACTTC. Its protein product is CASSLGTSGTALAKNIQYF.